There are many counts of the clone carrying this T cell receptor beta chain. Its target is not known. The sample originates from a study of identical twins. All donors were healthy, and all were Caucasian. A universal primer site was incorporated via template switching, and the cDNA contained unique molecular identifiers. TCRdb analysed the 5' RACE reads with MiXCR anew, one entry per CDR3 protein. The sample lists 450,000 to 650,000 distinct CDR3 sequences, 7.5% to 10% occurring once. Study observations and caveats: Monozygotic twins shared more out-of-frame TCR alpha than recombination models predicted. In zero-insertion analyses, partial confounding could arise from invariant MAIT and iNKT cells.

These same records also appear under a second study, on yellow fever vaccine responses in identical twins.

The sequenced material came from PBMCs. The TCR was taken from a woman between 18 and 29 years old in good health.

CDR3 sequence (DNA): TGTGCCAGCAGCCCTAATCGACTAGCGGGGACTAACAATGAGCAGTTCTTC. It encodes CASSPNRLAGTNNEQFF. This chain joins TRBV11-3 and TRBJ2-1, with TRBD2 identical over 11 bases. Germline CDR1 SGHNT, CDR2 YENEEA. The CDR3 is 17 amino acids. Unmatched junction bases numbered 11, after V lost 5 bases and J lost 5 bases.